This entry lists 18 T cell receptor beta chains sequenced from one sample in a study of T cells in Graves' hyperthyroidism and ophthalmopathy. Amplification of TCR beta CDR3 regions used RNA as the template. Carried out on the TCR CDR3, a first-round RT-PCR used the HTBI primer set. TCRdb fed the multiplex PCR reads into MiXCR, producing one record per CDR3 protein. Of around 350,000 distinct CDR3 sequences in the sample, about 19% were seen once. The sequencing sample was made of blood. The receptors derive from a woman aged 18 to 35 with Graves' hyperthyroidism.

The table lists this clonotype with many counts. The junction differs from germline at one of its ends, possibly a read error. The chain uses TRBV5-1 and TRBJ2-7; D is ambiguous. Germline V gives CDR1 SGHRS, CDR2 YFSETQ. The CDR3 length is 14 residues. CDR3 loop: CASSLGDSSYEQYF. The CDR3 bases are TGTGCCAGCAGTTTAGGAGACTCCTCCTACGAGCAGTACTTC.

The J gene is TRBJ1-1, the V gene TRBV4-1; D unresolved. V lost 4 bases and J lost 5, with 14 bases in between. The CDR3 is 14 residues long. The germline V gene encodes CDR1 MGHRA and CDR2 YSYEKL. DNA for the CDR3: TGCGCCAGCAGCCCGGTAGGGAGAGGAACTGAAGCTTTCTTT. Translated, it gives CASSPVGRGTEAFF.

This clonotype was counted ten times or more. The chain combines TRBV7-2 with TRBJ1-2, with D unresolved. Germline CDR1 is SGHTA and CDR2 is FQGNSA. V lost 1 base to trimming and J lost 7 bases, with 7 bases between them. This CDR3 comprises 12 residues. The CDR3 reads CASSLGKFGYTF. The CDR3 DNA follows: TGTGCCAGCAGCTTAGGCAAGTTTGGCTACACCTTC.

This clonotype was seen at least ten times. The chain combines TRBV24-1 with TRBJ2-5; D not resolved. With 4 bases removed from V and 0 bases from J, the gap between germline ends came to 14 bases. The CDR3 is made up of 16 amino acids. Germline V gene sequence: CDR1 KGHDR, CDR2 SFDVKD. CDR3 nucleotide sequence: TGTGCCACCAGTGACTTCCGCATCGGGTACCAAGAGACCCAGTACTTC. This encodes CATSDFRIGYQETQYF.

The V gene is TRBV19, the J gene TRBJ2-2; TRBD2 aligns across 8 bases. V trimming: 7 bases; J trimming: 6 bases; junction bases outside the gene matches: 7. Germline V gives CDR1 LNHDA, CDR2 SQIVND (reference sequence). This CDR3 has 14 amino acids. The CDR3 bases are TGTGCCAGTACCCTCGGGAGGGGCGCCGGGGAGCTGTTTTTT. Encoded protein: CASTLGRGAGELFF. The variable domain in full, completed from reference TRBV19 and TRBJ2-2, reads DGGITQSPKYLFRKEGQNVTLSCEQNLNHDAMYWYRQDPGQGLRLIYYSQIVNDFQKGDIAEGYSVSREKKESFPLTVTSAQKNPTAFYLCASTLGRGAGELFFGEGSRLTVL.

Many counts were recorded for this clonotype. The CDR3 DNA sequence: TGTGCCAGCAGCTTTGGGACAGTCACCGGGGAGCTGTTTTTT. It specifies CASSFGTVTGELFF. The V and J genes are TRBV7-9 and TRBJ2-2; 7 positions match TRBD1. The CDR3 totals 14 residues. Germline V CDR1 and CDR2: SEHNR, FQNEAQ (reference sequence). With 3 bases clipped from V and 4 bases from J, the junction kept 2 bases outside the gene matches.

This clonotype came up many times. The DNA for the CDR3 is TGTGCCAGCAGCCCAAACAGGGGCCGAATGGGGAGGGAGACCCAGTACTTC. It encodes CASSPNRGRMGRETQYF. The chain recombines TRBV28 with TRBJ2-5; a weak D match, TRBD1 (7 bases). The germline gives CDR1 MDHEN, CDR2 SYDVKM. Trimming took 6 bases from V and 5 from J, leaving 25 bases between them. This CDR3 has 17 residues.

V usage is TRBV2 and J usage is TRBJ1-6; D ambiguous. CDR3 length: 13 residues. V shed 7 bases and J shed 8 bases, with 12 bases lying between them. Germline V gene lookup returns CDR1 SNHLY and CDR2 FYNNEI. CDR3 in DNA: TGTGCCAGCAAGGGCTCTGGGGATTCACCCCTCCACTTT. This encodes CASKGSGDSPLHF.

A few counts support this clonotype. This chain joins TRBV7-2 and TRBJ2-4, with D hard to call. Germline loops: CDR1 SGHTA, CDR2 FQGNSA. The CDR3 runs 13 residues. V dropped 0 bases and J dropped 0 bases, with 0 bases sitting between them. The CDR3 DNA is TGTGCCAGCAGCTTAGCAGCCAAAAACATTCAGTACTTC. It yields the protein CASSLAAKNIQYF.

Here the CDR3 DNA reads TGCGCCAGCAGCTTGTCTTGGAGGAAGCCCCAGCATTTT. This codes for CASSLSWRKPQHF. This chain links TRBV5-1 with TRBJ1-5; unclear D gene. Germline CDR1 SGHRS, CDR2 YFSETQ. CDR3 length: 13 residues. V was clipped by 1 base and J by 8 bases, with 10 bases between them. Full variable domain (outside the CDR3, taken from reference TRBV5-1 and TRBJ1-5): KAGVTQTPRYLIKTRGQQVTLSCSPISGHRSVSWYQQTPGQGLQFLFEYFSETQRNKGNFPGRFSGRQFSNSRSEMNVSTLELGDSALYLCASSLSWRKPQHFGDGTRLSIL.

This sequence joins TRBV6-1 and TRBJ1-2; 7 bases are a match to TRBD1. This CDR3 has 13 amino acids. V was pared by 6 bases and J by 5 bases, with 6 bases of the junction left unmatched. Germline V lookup: CDR1 MNHNS, CDR2 SASEGT. The CDR3 reads CASRRDRAYGYTF. The CDR3 DNA reads as TGTGCCAGCAGACGGGACAGAGCATATGGCTACACCTTC.

This clonotype was seen repeatedly, ten times or more. The chain uses TRBV20-1 and TRBJ1-2, with D maybe TRBD1 (5 bases). The CDR3 spans 15 residues. Trimming took off 1 base at V and 4 bases at J, with 16 bases between the two ends. Germline V CDR1 and CDR2: DFQATT, SNEGSKA (reference sequence). CDR3 in amino acids: CSARGAGTGSYGYTF. The CDR3 DNA sequence: TGCAGTGCTAGAGGGGCGGGGACTGGAAGCTATGGCTACACCTTC.

This clonotype has at least ten counts. This chain uses TRBV7-8 with TRBJ2-7; the match to TRBD2 covers 8 bases. The ends lost 2 bases at V and 0 bases at J; junction bases unmatched: 0. Germline-derived CDR1 and CDR2 are SGHVS and FQNEAQ. The CDR3 covers 14 residues. The CDR3 spells CASSLTSGSYEQYF. The DNA of the CDR3 is TGTGCCAGCAGCTTAACTAGCGGCTCCTACGAGCAGTACTTC.

J is TRBJ1-2 and V is TRBV4-2; 8 bases are a match to TRBD1. J was trimmed by 4 bases and V by 0 bases; bases with no gene match: 4. From germline, CDR1 is LGHNA and CDR2 YNFKEQ. The length of the CDR3 is 15 residues. The CDR3 sequence is CASSQDPQGAYGYTF. The CDR3 coding sequence is TGTGCCAGCAGCCAAGATCCCCAGGGGGCCTATGGCTACACCTTC.

This clonotype came up many times. The V gene is TRBV2, the J gene TRBJ2-5; D is unclear. The CDR3 is made up of 13 amino acids. V was cut by 6 bases and J by 5 bases, with 13 bases left in between. Germline V gene sequence: CDR1 SNHLY, CDR2 FYNNEI. The CDR3 nucleotides read TGTGCCAGCAGGACCGGACCCGTCGAGACCCAGTACTTC. Its protein product is CASRTGPVETQYF.

This clonotype has just a few counts. This may stem from a read error, because a much larger clone lies one nucleotide away. The chain links TRBV3-1 to TRBJ1-3; 8 nucleotides line up with TRBD1. Trimming at V came to 1 base and at J to 1 base, leaving 6 bases not matched to a gene. Germline V lookup: CDR1 LGHDT, CDR2 YNNKEL (reference sequence). The CDR3 has 17 amino acids. The CDR3 loop reads CASSQGTGSYSGNTIYF. CDR3 sequence (DNA): TGTGCCAGCAGCCAAGGGACAGGGTCATATTCTGGAAACACCATATATTTT.

This clonotype has more than one count but fewer than ten. Sequence at one end of the junction differs from germline and may be a read error. J is TRBJ2-5 and V is TRBV24-1; unclear D gene. This CDR3 is built from 16 residues. Germline CDR1 is KGHDR and CDR2 is SFDVKD. CDR3 in amino acids: CATTDWPGRKQETQYF. The CDR3 DNA reads TGTGCCACCACTGATTGGCCTGGGCGAAAACAAGAGACCCAGTACTTC.

J is TRBJ2-3 and V is TRBV7-8; unclear D gene. Trimming pared 4 bases from V and 8 bases from J, leaving 10 bases between. The germline V gene has CDR1 SGHVS and CDR2 FQNEAQ. The CDR3 covers 12 residues. The CDR3 loop reads CASSSYPPTQYF. DNA for the CDR3: TGTGCCAGCAGCTCCTACCCCCCTACGCAGTATTTT.